This TCR beta chain was found in a study of shared clonotypes between healthy human individuals. Concerning this clone: Its specificity is not known. The sample carries other DNA sequences with the same CDR3.

Whole-study findings and limits: Sorted-subset sequencing, rarefaction showed, was incomplete despite large depth. The donor pool, a small one, limited the genetic and exposure-history diversity represented.

Template for every sorted-subset replicate PCR totaled roughly 200 ng DNA, around 33,000 T cell genomes. The table came from immunoSEQ multiplex PCR; TCRdb's copy has only in-frame clones and leaves some out. The sample records millions of clones, just over 90% being singletons. CDR1 and CDR2 (germline): SGHDT, YYEEEE. V was shortened by 1 base and J by 2 bases, with 0 bases between the two germline ends. This CDR3 has 11 residues. The clonotype comes from a young man in good health. The gene calls are TRBV5-6 and TRBJ1-1; no clear D gene. What was sequenced was naive CD4+ T cells sorted from blood. Subset specified: CD45RA+ positively selected. The CDR3 loop is CASSLNTEAFF. CDR3 nucleotide sequence: TGTGCCAGCAGCTTGAACACTGAAGCTTTCTTT.